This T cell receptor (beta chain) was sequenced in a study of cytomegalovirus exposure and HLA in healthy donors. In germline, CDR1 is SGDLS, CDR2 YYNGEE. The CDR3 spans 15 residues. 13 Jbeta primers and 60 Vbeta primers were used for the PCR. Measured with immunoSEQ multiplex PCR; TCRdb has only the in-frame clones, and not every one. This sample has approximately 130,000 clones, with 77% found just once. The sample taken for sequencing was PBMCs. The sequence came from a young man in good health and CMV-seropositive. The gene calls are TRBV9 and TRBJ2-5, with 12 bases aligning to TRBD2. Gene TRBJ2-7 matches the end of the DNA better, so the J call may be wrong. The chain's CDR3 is CASSKTSGSSYEQYF. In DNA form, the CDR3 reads TGTGCCAGCAGCAAGACTAGCGGGAGCTCCTACGAGCAGTACTTC.